These T cell receptor beta chains were read from a single sample in a study of blood T cell repertoires in COVID-19. Data came from immunoSEQ multiplex PCR; TCRdb stores just in-frame clones and leaves some out. Counted here are over 100,000 clones, over 75% occurring once; the ten biggest clones make up roughly 11%. Material for sequencing was peripheral blood. The receptors originated from a man older than 75 with acute or convalescent COVID-19. Each CDR3 is given with its conserved first and last residue. For some rows the clone size is stated as once, few or many, or as a class when expanded; others skip it.

cdr3_aa | v_call | clone_size
CASSLVQGWNYGYTF | TRBV11-2 | few
CASSYRVASGGNEQFF | TRBV6-5 | .
CASSSGTGAHEKLFF | TRBV28 | .
CASLSSGNTIYF | TRBV6-5 | .
CAISESKGVGQPQHF | TRBV10-3 | .
CASSSRPTQGNSNQPQHF | TRBV7-6 | .
CASGGLAVNQETQYF | TRBV2 | .
CASSSTTTQNTGELFF | TRBV11-3 | .
CASSSGTGSYGYTF | TRBV7-3 | .
CASSLFRLTEAFF | TRBV5-6 | .
CASSPSGGKETQYF | TRBV5-1 | .
CASRNMYSGPSFSYEQYF | TRBV5-4 | few
CASSEREGGHYGYTF | TRBV6-1 | .
CASSPPTGKLLF | TRBV18 | .
CASSYGPSGSRAQYF | TRBV6-2/TRBV6-3 | .
CASRTSVANEQFF | TRBV3-1/TRBV3-2 | .
CASSLSPSYNEQFF | TRBV11-2 | .